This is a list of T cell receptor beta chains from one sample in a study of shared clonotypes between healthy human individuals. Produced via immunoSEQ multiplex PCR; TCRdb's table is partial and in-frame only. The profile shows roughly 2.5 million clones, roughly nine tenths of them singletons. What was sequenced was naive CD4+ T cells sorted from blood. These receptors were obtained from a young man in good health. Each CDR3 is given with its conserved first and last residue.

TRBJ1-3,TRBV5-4,CASSKGRGSSGNTIYF
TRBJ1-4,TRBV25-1,CASSEYGPPAEKLFF
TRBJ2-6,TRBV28,CASSLSLISSGANVLTF
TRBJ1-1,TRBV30,CAWTQQIFTEAFF
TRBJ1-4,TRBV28,CASSPGRGSEKLFF
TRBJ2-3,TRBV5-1,CASSPGQGTDTQYF
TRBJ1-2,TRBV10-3,CAISDRDRVGGYTF
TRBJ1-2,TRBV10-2,CASSLDSNYGYTF
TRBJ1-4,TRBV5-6,CASSLEGQGLEKLFF
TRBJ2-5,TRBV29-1,CSVAASGGVETQYF
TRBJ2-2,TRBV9,CASSVRGMGELFF
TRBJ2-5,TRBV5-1,CASSSGPAGQETQYF
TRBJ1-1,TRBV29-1,CSVGLVAGTEAFF
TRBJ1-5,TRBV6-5,CASRRDASNQPQHF
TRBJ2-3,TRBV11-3,CASSLDGVADTQYF
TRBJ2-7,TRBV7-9,CASSAAQASGRHEQYF
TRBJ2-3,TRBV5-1,CASSLPTDTQYF
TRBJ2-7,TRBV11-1,CASSLQGDFSYEQYF
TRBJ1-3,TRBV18,CASSPGSSSGNTIYF
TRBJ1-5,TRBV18,CASSPLGGGGNQPQHF
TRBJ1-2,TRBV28,CASKLPGIFYGYTF
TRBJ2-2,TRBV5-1,CASSLVGPGELFF
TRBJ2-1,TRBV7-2,CASSLGGQPYNEQFF
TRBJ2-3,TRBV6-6,CASSYSTRQPTDTQYF
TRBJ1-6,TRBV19,CASSIDGTPSSYNSPLHF
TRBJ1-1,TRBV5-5,CASSYGVAQGLNTEAFF
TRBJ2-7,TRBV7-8,CASSLARGDYEQYF
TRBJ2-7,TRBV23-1,CASSQRGDQYEQYF
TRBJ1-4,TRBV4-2,CASSQEPRQFSEKLFF
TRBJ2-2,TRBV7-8,CASSLEGLNGELFF
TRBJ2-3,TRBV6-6,CASSARGPRTDTQYF
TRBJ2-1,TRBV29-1,CSAIIQGPHYNEQFF
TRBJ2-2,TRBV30,CAWSRGNTGELFF
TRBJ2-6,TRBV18,CASSPDTRVGSGANVLTF
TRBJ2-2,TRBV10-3,CAISATESTGELFF
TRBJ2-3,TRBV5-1,CASSWTESTDTQYF
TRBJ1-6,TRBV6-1,CASSTQGGANSPLHF
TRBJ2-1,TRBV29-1,CSVGGFGTNSYNEQFF
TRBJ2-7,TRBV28,CASSLGDSSYEQYF
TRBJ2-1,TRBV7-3,CASSLTPGLAGGYNEQFF
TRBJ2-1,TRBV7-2,CASRPGTSLTPQFF
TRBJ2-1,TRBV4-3,CASSQEVSGVYNEQFF
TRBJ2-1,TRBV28,CASSFPGGYNEQFF
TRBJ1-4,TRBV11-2,CASSFVGALNEKLFF
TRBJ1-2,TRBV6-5,CASSSEGQGDYGYTF
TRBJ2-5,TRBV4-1,CASSQVGVAGGETQYF
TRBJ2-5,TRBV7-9,CASSPLAENPAQYF
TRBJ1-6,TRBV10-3,CAISEIALSSPLHF
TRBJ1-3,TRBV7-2,CASSLAGTGAGNTIYF
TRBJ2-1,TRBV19,CASSIGASASSYNEQFF
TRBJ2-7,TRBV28,CASRPPATGVREQYF
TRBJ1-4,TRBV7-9,CASNTGPGEKLFF
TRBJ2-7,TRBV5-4,CASSSGGLAGLSYEQYF
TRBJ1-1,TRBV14,CASSQAPTPSGEAFF